The entry below gives a single T cell receptor beta chain sequence along with its context. Its cognate antigen is unknown. The CDR3 extends over 13 amino acids. Per germline, CDR1 SGHKS and CDR2 YYEKEE (reference sequence). V shed 1 base and J shed 1 base, with 4 bases lying between them. These data originate in a study of T cells after yellow fever vaccination. Whole-study results and caveats: Clones that expanded after primary vaccination mostly reappeared after the booster (just under 98% CD4, 70% to 90% CD8). Faster peaking, at day 5 versus 15, marked a secondary response that was weaker. A small proportion of clonotypes was detected in both the CD4 and CD8 compartments.

They built TCR cDNA with 5'RACE template switching, a step that put in a universal primer site and UMIs. MiXCR was run by TCRdb on the 5' RACE reads, yielding one entry per CDR3 protein. This table holds 100,000 to 150,000 distinct CDR3 sequences, approximately 8.4% found once. This receptor was identified in a man younger than 35 who received the YFV17D yellow fever vaccine. The sequencing used CD8+ T cells sorted from PBMCs, collected on the day of the yellow fever booster vaccination. The chain employs TRBV5-5 and TRBJ2-3; no definite D call. CDR3 bases: TGTGCCAGCAGCTTGTGGGGCACAGATACGCAGTATTTT. Translation: CASSLWGTDTQYF.